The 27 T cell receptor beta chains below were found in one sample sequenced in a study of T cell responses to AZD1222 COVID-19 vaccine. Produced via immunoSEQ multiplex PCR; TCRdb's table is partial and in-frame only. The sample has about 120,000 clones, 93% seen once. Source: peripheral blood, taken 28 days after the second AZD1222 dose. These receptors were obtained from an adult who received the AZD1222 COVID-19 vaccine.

CDR3 region: CASSQFARGGSYEQYF. CDR3 sequence (DNA): TGTGCCAGCAGCCAATTTGCGCGGGGGGGCTCCTACGAGCAGTACTTC. The chain couples TRBV16 to TRBJ2-7; the match to TRBD2 covers 9 bases. CDR1 and CDR2 (germline): KGHSY, FQNENV. The CDR3 consists of 16 residues. The ends lost 1 base at V and 0 bases at J; junction bases unmatched: 4.

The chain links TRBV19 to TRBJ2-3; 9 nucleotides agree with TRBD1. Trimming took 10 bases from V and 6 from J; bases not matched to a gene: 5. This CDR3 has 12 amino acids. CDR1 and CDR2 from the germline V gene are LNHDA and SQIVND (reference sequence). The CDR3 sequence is CATRDRDDTQYF. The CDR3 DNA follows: TGTGCCACACGGGACAGGGATGATACGCAGTATTTT.

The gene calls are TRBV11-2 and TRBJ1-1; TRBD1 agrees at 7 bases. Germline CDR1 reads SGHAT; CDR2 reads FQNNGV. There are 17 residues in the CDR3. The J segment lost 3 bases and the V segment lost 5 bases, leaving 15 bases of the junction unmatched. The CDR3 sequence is CASSPWRGRSVDTEAFF. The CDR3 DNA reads TGTGCCAGCAGCCCGTGGAGGGGGCGGTCTGTTGACACTGAAGCTTTCTTT.

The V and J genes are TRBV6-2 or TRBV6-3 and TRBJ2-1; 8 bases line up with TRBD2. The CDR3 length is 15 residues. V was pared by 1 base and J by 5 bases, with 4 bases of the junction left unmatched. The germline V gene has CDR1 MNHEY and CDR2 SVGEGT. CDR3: CASSYLRGAHNEQFF. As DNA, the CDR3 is TGTGCCAGCAGTTACTTGCGGGGGGCACACAATGAGCAGTTCTTC.

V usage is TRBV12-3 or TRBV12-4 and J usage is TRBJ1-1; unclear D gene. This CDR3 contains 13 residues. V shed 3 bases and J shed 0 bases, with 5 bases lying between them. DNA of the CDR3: TGTGCCAGCAGTTTTTTCATGAACACTGAAGCTTTCTTT. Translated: CASSFFMNTEAFF.

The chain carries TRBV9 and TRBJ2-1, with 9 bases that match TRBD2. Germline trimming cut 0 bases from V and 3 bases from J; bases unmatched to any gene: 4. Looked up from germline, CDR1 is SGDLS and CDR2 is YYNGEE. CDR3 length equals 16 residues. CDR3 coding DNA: TGTGCCAGCAGCGTAGGAGTTAGCGGGGGCTACAATGAGCAGTTCTTC. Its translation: CASSVGVSGGYNEQFF.

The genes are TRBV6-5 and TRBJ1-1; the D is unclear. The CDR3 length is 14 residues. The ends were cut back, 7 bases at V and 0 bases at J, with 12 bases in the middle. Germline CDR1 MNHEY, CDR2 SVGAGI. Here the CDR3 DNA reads TGTGCCAGCATTTGGGCCGGGGTGAACACTGAAGCTTTCTTT. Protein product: CASIWAGVNTEAFF.

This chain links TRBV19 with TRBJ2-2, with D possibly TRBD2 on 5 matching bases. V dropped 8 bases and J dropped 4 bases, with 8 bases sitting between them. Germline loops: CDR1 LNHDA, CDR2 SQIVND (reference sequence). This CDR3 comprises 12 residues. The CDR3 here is CASGESTGELFF. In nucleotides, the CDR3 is TGTGCCAGTGGGGAGAGCACCGGGGAGCTGTTTTTT.

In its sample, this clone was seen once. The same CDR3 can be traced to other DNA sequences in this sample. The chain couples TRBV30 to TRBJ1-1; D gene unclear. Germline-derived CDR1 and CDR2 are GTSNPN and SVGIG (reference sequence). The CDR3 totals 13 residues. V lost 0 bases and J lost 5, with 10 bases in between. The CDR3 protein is CAWSVQGETEAFF. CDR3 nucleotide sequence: TGTGCCTGGAGTGTCCAAGGTGAAACTGAAGCTTTCTTT.

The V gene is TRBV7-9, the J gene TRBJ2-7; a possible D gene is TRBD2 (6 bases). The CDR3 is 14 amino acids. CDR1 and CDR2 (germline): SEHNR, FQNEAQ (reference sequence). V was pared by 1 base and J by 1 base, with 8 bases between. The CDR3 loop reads CASSLGGKSYEQYF. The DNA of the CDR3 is TGTGCCAGCAGCTTAGGCGGGAAGTCCTACGAGCAGTACTTC.

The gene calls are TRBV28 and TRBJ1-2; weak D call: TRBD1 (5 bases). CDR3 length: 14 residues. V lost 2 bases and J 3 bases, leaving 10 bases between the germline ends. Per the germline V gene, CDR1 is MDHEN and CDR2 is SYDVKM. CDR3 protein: CASSLERGYYGYTF. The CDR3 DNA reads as TGTGCCAGCAGTTTAGAGAGGGGATACTATGGCTACACCTTC.

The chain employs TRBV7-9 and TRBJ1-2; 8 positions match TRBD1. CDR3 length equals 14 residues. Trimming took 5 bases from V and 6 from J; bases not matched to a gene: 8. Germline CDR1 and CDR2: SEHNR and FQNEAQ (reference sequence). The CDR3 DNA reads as TGTGCCAGCAGCCCGATGGACAGGGTAGATGGCTACACCTTC. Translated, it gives CASSPMDRVDGYTF.

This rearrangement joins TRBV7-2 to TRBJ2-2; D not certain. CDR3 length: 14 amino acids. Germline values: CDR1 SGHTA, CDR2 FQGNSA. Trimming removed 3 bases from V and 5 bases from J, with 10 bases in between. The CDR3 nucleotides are TGTGCCAGCAGCTTGTTACGAAGTACCGGGGAGCTGTTTTTT. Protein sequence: CASSLLRSTGELFF.

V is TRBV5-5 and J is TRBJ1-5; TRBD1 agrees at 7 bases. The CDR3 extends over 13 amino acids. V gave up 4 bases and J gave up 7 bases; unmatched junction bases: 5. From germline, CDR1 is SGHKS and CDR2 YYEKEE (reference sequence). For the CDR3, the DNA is TGTGCCAGCAGCGAGAACAGGGGCCAGCCCCAGCATTTT. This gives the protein CASSENRGQPQHF.

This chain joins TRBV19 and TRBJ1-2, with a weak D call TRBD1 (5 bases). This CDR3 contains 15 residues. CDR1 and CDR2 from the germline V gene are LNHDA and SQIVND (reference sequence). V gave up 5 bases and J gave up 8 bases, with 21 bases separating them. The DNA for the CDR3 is TGTGCCAGTAGTTCCCAAGTGCAGGGAGGGTTCGGCTACACCTTC. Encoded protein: CASSSQVQGGFGYTF.

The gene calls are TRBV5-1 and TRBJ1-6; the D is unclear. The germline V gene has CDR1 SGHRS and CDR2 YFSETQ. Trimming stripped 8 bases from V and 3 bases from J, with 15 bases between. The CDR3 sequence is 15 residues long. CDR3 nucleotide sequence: TGCGCCAGTCGAAGATGGGCGGGCTATAATTCACCCCTCCACTTT. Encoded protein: CASRRWAGYNSPLHF.

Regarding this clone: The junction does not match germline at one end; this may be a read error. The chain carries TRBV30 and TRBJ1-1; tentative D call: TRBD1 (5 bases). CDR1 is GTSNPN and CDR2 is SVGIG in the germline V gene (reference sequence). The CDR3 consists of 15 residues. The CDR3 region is CAWSLWGGGNPEAFF. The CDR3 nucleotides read TGTGCCTGGAGTCTTTGGGGGGGAGGGAACCCTGAAGCTTTCTTT.

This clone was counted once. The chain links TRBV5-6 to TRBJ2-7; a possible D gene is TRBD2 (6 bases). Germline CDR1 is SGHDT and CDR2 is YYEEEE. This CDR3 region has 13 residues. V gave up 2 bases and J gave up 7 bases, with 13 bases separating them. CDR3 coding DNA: TGTGCCAGCAGCTTCGGTTCCGGGAGAGAGCAGTACTTC. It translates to CASSFGSGREQYF. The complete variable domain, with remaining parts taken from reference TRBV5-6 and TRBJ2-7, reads DAGVTQSPTHLIKTRGQQVTLRCSPKSGHDTVSWYQQALGQGPQFIFQYYEEEERQRGNFPDRFSGHQFPNYSSELNVNALLLGDSALYLCASSFGSGREQYFGPGTRLTVT.

The CDR3 DNA sequence: TGTGCCAGCAGTTTCCCGGGGGGGCGCAATGAGCAGTTCTTC. This sequence encodes CASSFPGGRNEQFF. J is TRBJ2-1 and V is TRBV27; 8 bases align to TRBD2. With 3 bases clipped from V and 6 bases from J, the junction kept 4 bases outside the gene matches. This CDR3 has 14 residues. The germline V gene encodes CDR1 MNHEY and CDR2 SMNVEV (reference sequence).

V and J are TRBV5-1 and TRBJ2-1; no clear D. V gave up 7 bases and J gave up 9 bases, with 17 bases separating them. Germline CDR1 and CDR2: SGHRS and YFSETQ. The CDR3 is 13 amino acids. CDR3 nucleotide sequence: TGCGCCAGCGGATATCTAGAACGCGGTGAGCAGTTCTTC. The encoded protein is CASGYLERGEQFF.

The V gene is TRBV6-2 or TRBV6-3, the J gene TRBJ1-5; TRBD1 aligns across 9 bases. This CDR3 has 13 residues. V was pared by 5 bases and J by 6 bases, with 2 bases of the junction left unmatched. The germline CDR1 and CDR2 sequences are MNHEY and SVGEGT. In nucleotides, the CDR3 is TGTGCCAGCAGTGGACAGGGGTCTCAGCCCCAGCATTTT. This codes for CASSGQGSQPQHF.

CDR3 nucleotide sequence: TGCGCCAGCAGCCAAGAGGCTACAGCCTCCTACGAGCAGTACTTC. This codes for CASSQEATASYEQYF. The chain has TRBV4-3 and TRBJ2-7; D ambiguous. Germline loops: CDR1 LGHNA, CDR2 YSLEER. The V gene lost 0 bases and the J gene lost 0 bases, with 9 bases spanning the gap. The CDR3 totals 15 residues.

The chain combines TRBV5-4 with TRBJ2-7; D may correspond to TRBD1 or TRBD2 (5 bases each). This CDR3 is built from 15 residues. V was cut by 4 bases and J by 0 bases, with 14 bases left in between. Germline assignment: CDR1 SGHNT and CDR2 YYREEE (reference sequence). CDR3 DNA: TGTGCCAGCAGCCCGGTGGGGGTCAGCTCCTACGAGCAGTACTTC. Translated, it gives CASSPVGVSSYEQYF.

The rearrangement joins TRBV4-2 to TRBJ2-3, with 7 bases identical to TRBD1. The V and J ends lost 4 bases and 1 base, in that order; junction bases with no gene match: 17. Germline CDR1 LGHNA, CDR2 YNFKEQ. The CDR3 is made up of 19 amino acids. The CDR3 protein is CASSPGALTGVSGTDTQYF. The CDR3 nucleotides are TGTGCCAGCAGCCCTGGGGCCCTTACAGGGGTCTCGGGCACAGATACGCAGTATTTT.

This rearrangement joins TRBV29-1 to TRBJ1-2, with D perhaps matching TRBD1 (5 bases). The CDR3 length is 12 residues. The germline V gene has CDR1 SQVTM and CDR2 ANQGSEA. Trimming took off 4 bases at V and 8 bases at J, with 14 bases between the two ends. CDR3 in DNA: TGCAGCGTTGTACGGGGGATTAGCGGCTACACCTTC. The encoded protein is CSVVRGISGYTF.

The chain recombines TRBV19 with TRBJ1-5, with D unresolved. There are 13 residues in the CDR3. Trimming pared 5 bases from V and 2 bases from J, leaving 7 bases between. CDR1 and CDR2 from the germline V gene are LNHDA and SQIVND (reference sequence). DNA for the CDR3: TGTGCCAGTAGTGAGGACGGCAATCAGCCCCAGCATTTT. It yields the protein CASSEDGNQPQHF. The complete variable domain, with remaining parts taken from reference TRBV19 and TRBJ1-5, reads DGGITQSPKYLFRKEGQNVTLSCEQNLNHDAMYWYRQDPGQGLRLIYYSQIVNDFQKGDIAEGYSVSREKKESFPLTVTSAQKNPTAFYLCASSEDGNQPQHFGDGTRLSIL.

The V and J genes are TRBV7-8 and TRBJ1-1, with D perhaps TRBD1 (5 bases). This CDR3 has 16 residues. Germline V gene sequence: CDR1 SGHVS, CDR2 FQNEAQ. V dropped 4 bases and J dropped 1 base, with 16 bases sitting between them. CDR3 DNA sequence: TGTGCCAGCAGCTCCGGGACGTATGGACAGAACACTGAAGCTTTCTTT. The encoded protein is CASSSGTYGQNTEAFF.